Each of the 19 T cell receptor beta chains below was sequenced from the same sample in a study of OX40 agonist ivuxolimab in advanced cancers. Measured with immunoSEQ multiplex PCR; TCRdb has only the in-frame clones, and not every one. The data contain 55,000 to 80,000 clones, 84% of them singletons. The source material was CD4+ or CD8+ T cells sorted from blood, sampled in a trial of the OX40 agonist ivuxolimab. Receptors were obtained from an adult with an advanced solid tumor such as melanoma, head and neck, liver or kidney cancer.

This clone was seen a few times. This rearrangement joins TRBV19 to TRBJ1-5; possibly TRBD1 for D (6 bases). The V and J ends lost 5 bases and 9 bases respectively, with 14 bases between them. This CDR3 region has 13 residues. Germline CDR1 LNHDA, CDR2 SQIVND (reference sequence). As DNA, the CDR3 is TGTGCCAGTAGTTTGGGGGGCTCGGGGCCCCAGCATTTT. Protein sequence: CASSLGGSGPQHF.

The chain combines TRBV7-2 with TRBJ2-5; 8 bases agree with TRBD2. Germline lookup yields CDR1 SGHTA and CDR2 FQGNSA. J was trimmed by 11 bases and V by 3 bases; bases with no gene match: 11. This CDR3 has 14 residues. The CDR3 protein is CASSLPASGPEQYF. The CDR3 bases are TGTGCCAGCAGCTTGCCGGCTAGCGGGCCTGAGCAGTACTTC.

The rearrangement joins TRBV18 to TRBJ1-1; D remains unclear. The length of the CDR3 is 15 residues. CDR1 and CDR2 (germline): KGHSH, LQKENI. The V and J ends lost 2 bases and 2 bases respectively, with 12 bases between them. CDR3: CASSPVASPNTEAFF. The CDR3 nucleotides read TGTGCCAGCTCACCAGTCGCCTCACCCAACACTGAAGCTTTCTTT. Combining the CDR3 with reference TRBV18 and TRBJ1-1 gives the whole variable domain NAGVMQNPRHLVRRRGQEARLRCSPMKGHSHVYWYRQLPEEGLKFMVYLQKENIIDESGMPKERFSAEFPKEGPSILRIQQVVRGDSAAYFCASSPVASPNTEAFFGQGTRLTVV.

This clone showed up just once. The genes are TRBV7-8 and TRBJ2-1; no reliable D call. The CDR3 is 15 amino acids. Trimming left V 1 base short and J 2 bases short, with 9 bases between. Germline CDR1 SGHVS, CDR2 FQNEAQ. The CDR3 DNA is TGTGCCAGCAGCTTAGAGATAGGGACCTACAATGAGCAGTTCTTC. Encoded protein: CASSLEIGTYNEQFF.

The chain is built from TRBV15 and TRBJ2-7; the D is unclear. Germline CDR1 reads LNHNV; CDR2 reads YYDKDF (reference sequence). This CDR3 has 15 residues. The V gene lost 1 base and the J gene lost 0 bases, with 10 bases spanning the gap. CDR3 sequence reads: CATSRGQTLSYEQYF. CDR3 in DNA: TGTGCCACCAGCAGAGGCCAGACCCTCTCCTACGAGCAGTACTTC.

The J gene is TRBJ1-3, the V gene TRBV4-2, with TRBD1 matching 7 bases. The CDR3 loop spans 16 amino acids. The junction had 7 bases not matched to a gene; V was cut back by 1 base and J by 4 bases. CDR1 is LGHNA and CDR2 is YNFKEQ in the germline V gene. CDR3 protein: CASSQGPQGKGNTIYF. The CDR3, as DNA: TGTGCCAGCAGCCAAGGACCACAGGGGAAGGGAAACACCATATATTTT.

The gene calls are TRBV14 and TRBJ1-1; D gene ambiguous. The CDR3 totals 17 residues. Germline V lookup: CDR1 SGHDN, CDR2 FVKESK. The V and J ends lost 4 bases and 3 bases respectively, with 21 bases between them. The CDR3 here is CASSRILSRKRYTEAFF. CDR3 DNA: TGTGCCAGCAGCCGAATATTAAGCCGTAAGAGGTACACTGAAGCTTTCTTT.

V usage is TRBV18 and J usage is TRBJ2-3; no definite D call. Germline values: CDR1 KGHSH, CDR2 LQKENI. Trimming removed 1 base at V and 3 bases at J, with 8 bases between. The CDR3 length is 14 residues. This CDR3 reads CASSPQALTDTQYF. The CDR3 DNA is TGTGCCAGCTCACCACAGGCTCTAACAGATACGCAGTATTTT.

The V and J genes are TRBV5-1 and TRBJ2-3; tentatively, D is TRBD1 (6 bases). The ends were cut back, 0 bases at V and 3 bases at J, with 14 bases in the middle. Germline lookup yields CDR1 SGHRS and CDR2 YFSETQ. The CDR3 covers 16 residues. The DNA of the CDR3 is TGCGCCAGCAGCTTGGGGCAGGGGCATAATACAGATACGCAGTATTTT. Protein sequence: CASSLGQGHNTDTQYF.

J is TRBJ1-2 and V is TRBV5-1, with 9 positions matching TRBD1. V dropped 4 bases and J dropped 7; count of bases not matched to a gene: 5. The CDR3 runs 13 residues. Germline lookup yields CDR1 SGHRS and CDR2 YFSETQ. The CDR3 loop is CASSPGQGIGYTF. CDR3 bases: TGCGCCAGCAGCCCGGGACAGGGAATTGGCTACACCTTC.

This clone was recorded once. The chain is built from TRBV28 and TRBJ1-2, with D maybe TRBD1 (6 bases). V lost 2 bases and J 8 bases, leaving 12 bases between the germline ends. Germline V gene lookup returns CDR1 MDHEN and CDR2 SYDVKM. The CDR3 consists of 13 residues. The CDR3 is CASSLGQGTGYTF. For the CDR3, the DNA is TGTGCCAGCAGTTTAGGTCAGGGGACCGGCTACACCTTC.

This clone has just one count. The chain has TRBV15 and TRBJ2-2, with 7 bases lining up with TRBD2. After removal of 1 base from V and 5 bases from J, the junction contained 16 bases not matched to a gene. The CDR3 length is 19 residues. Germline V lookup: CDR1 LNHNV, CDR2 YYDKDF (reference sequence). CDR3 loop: CATSRGRRVGGRGTGELFF. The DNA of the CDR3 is TGTGCCACCAGCAGAGGGCGTCGGGTGGGCGGGAGAGGGACCGGGGAGCTGTTTTTT.

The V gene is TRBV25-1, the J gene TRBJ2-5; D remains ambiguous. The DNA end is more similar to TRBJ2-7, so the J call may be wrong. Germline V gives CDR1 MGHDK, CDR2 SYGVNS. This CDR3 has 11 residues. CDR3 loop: CASSEGYEQYF. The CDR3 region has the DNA TGTGCCAGCAGTGAAGGGTACGAGCAGTACTTC.

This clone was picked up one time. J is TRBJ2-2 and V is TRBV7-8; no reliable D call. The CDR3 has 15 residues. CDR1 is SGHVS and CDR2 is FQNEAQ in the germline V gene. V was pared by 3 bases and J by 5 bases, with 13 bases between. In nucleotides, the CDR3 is TGTGCCAGCAGCTTCGTGACACAATCTACCGGGGAGCTGTTTTTT. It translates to CASSFVTQSTGELFF.

This chain's CDR3 is CASSFRTSGFTDTQYF. For the CDR3, the DNA is TGCGCCAGCAGCTTCCGGACTAGCGGTTTCACAGATACGCAGTATTTT. This chain uses TRBV5-1 with TRBJ2-3, with 10 bases matching TRBD2. CDR3 length: 16 amino acids. Germline CDR1 is SGHRS and CDR2 is YFSETQ. The ends lost 2 bases at V and 2 bases at J; junction bases unmatched: 5.

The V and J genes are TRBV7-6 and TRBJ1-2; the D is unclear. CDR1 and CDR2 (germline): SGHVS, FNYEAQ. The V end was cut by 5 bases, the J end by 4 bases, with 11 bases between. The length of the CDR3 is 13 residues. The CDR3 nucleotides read TGTGCCAGCAGCCCTTTTGGGATCTATGGCTACACCTTC. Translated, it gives CASSPFGIYGYTF.

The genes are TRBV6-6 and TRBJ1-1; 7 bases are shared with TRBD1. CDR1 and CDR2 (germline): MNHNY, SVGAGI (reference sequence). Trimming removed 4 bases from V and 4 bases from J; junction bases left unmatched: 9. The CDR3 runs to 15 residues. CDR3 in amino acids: CASSSPTGSITEAFF. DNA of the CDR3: TGTGCCAGCAGTTCTCCGACAGGGTCGATCACTGAAGCTTTCTTT.

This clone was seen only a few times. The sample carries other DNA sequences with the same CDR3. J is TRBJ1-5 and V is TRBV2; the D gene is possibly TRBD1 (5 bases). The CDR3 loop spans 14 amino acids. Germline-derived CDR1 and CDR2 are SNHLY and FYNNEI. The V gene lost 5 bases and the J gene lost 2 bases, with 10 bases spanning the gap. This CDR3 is CASSRSRGNQPQHF. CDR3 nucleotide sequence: TGTGCCAGCAGTCGGAGCAGGGGCAATCAGCCCCAGCATTTT.

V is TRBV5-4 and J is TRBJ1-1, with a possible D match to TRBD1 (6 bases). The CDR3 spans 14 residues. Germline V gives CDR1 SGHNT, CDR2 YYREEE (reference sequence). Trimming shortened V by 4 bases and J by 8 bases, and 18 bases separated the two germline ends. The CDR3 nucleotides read TGTGCCAGCAGCCGGTCTGGGGGGCGCCCGGAAGCTTTCTTT. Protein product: CASSRSGGRPEAFF. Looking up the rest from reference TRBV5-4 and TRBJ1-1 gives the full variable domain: ETGVTQSPTHLIKTRGQQVTLRCSSQSGHNTVSWYQQALGQGPQFIFQYYREEENGRGNFPPRFSGLQFPNYSSELNVNALELDDSALYLCASSRSGGRPEAFFGQGTRLTVV.